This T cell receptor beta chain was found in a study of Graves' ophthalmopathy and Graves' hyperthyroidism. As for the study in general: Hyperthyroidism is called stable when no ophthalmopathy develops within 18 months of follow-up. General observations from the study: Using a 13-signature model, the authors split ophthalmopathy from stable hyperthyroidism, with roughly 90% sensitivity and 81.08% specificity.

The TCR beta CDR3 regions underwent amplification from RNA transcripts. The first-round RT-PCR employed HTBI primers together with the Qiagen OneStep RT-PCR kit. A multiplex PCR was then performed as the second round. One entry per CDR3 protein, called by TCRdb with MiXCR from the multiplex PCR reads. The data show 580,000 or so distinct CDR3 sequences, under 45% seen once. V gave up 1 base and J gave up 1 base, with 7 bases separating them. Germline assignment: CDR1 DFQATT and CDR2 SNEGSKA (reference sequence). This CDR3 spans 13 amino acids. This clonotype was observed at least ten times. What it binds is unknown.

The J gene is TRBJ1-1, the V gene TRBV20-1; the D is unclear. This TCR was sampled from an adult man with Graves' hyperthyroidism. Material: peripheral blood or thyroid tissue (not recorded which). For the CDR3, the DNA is TGCAGTGCTAGAGTCGGGTCGAACACTGAAGCTTTCTTT. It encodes CSARVGSNTEAFF.